These 12 T cell receptor beta chains were sequenced from one sample in a study of OX40 agonist ivuxolimab in advanced cancers. Here immunoSEQ multiplex PCR was the method, and the copy in TCRdb shows in-frame clones only, minus some. The data hold 50,000 to 65,000 clones, with 65% to 85% observed a single time. The sequenced sample was CD4+ or CD8+ T cells sorted from blood, obtained in a trial of the OX40 agonist ivuxolimab. The source is an adult with an advanced solid tumor such as melanoma, head and neck, liver or kidney cancer.

The rearrangement uses TRBV25-1 and TRBJ2-6, with 9 bases identical to TRBD1. Losses at the gene ends were 3 bases for V and 3 bases for J; bases not matched to a gene: 9. In germline, CDR1 is MGHDK, CDR2 SYGVNS. The CDR3 is made up of 18 amino acids. CDR3 sequence reads: CASSDANRGRRGANVLTF. In DNA, the CDR3 is TGTGCCAGCAGTGATGCTAACAGGGGGCGACGTGGGGCCAACGTCCTGACTTTC.

The gene calls are TRBV9 and TRBJ2-1; D remains ambiguous. Trimming pared 0 bases from V and 3 bases from J, leaving 13 bases between. The CDR3 sequence is 16 residues long. Germline CDR1 reads SGDLS; CDR2 reads YYNGEE. CDR3 in DNA: TGTGCCAGCAGCGTAGATCTGGCTATAAACTACAATGAGCAGTTCTTC. Its protein is CASSVDLAINYNEQFF.

The chain carries TRBV7-9 and TRBJ1-1; no firm D call. The CDR3 covers 14 residues. Per germline, CDR1 SEHNR and CDR2 FQNEAQ (reference sequence). V lost 7 bases, J lost 0 bases, and 12 bases lay in between. DNA of the CDR3: TGTGCCAGCACCCTCGGGCGGTTGAACACTGAAGCTTTCTTT. Residues: CASTLGRLNTEAFF.

The chain joins TRBV19 to TRBJ1-1; tentatively, D is TRBD1 (5 bases). This CDR3 is built from 15 residues. CDR1 and CDR2 from the germline V gene are LNHDA and SQIVND (reference sequence). V lost 5 bases and J lost 0, with 13 bases in between. CDR3 bases: TGTGCCAGTAGTGTAATCACAGGAATGAACACTGAAGCTTTCTTT. Protein: CASSVITGMNTEAFF.

This sequence joins TRBV2 and TRBJ1-2; D unclear. The CDR3 is 12 amino acids. V lost 3 bases and J lost 8, with 10 bases in between. Per the germline V gene, CDR1 is SNHLY and CDR2 is FYNNEI. CDR3 DNA: TGTGCCAGCAGTGACAGGATTCGCGGCTACACCTTC. It specifies CASSDRIRGYTF.

The V gene is TRBV7-2, the J gene TRBJ2-7; possible D gene TRBD1, 6 bases. The ends were cut back, 4 bases at V and 2 bases at J, with 21 bases in the middle. Germline V gene sequence: CDR1 SGHTA, CDR2 FQGNSA. The CDR3 is 17 residues long. CDR3 residues: CASSSLMGHRDTYEQYF. In DNA, the CDR3 is TGTGCCAGCAGCTCTCTTATGGGGCACAGGGATACCTACGAGCAGTACTTC.

With respect to this clone: This same CDR3 is encoded by further DNA sequences in the sample. DNA for the CDR3: TGTGCCAGTAGTCCGGGCGCCACAGATACGCAGTATTTT. Its translation: CASSPGATDTQYF. The V gene is TRBV19, the J gene TRBJ2-3; D ambiguous. The CDR3 runs 13 residues. Trimming took off 5 bases at V and 2 bases at J, with 8 bases between the two ends. Germline CDR1 is LNHDA and CDR2 is SQIVND (reference sequence).

The chain recombines TRBV4-2 with TRBJ1-4, with D possibly TRBD1 on 5 matching bases. The germline V gene encodes CDR1 LGHNA and CDR2 YNFKEQ. The CDR3 is 14 residues long. Between the trimmed V and J ends, which lost 5 bases and 7 bases, there was a span of 14 bases. CDR3 DNA sequence: TGTGCCAGCAGCTTTGGGCAGGGAGGTGAAAAACTGTTTTTT. The encoded protein is CASSFGQGGEKLFF.

The rearrangement uses TRBV14 and TRBJ1-6; D is uncertain. CDR3 length: 19 amino acids. The V gene lost 1 base and the J gene lost 0 bases, with 16 bases spanning the gap. Germline V gene sequence: CDR1 SGHDN, CDR2 FVKESK. The CDR3 loop reads CASSQGYSVRNSYNSPLHF. The CDR3 region has the DNA TGTGCCAGCAGCCAAGGTTACAGTGTGAGAAACTCCTATAATTCACCCCTCCACTTT.

This chain connects TRBV5-6 to TRBJ2-7, with 9 positions matching TRBD1. The V gene's germline CDR1 is SGHDT and CDR2 YYEEEE. J lost 6 bases, V lost 7 bases, and 8 bases had no gene match. The CDR3 spans 13 residues. The CDR3 coding sequence is TGTGCCAGCTCCCGGGACAGGGCGGGCGAGCAGTACTTC. Residues: CASSRDRAGEQYF.

This chain joins TRBV11-2 and TRBJ1-2; 11 bases are a match to TRBD1. Per germline, CDR1 SGHAT and CDR2 FQNNGV. The CDR3 consists of 17 residues. V was pared by 5 bases and J by 5 bases, with 13 bases of the junction left unmatched. The CDR3 coding sequence is TGTGCCAGCAGCCCAGTGGCGGACAGGGGGCGTAGGTATGGCTACACCTTC. As protein: CASSPVADRGRRYGYTF.

The chain combines TRBV9 with TRBJ2-3; 7 bases agree with TRBD2. V gave up 7 bases and J gave up 6 bases; unmatched junction bases: 5. The CDR3 is 12 amino acids. The germline CDR1 and CDR2 sequences are SGDLS and YYNGEE. CDR3 nucleotide sequence: TGTGCCAGCGCGGGGGACCGGGATACGCAGTATTTT. This translates into CASAGDRDTQYF.